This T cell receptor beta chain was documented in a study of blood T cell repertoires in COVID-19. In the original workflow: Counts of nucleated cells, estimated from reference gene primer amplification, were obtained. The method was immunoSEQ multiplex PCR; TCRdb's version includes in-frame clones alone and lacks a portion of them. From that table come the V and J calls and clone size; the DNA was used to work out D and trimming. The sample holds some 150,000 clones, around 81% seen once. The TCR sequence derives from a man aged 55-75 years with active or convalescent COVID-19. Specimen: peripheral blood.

Here the CDR3 reads CASSLDYGQPGEQYF. In DNA form, the CDR3 reads TGCGCCAGCAGCTTGGACTATGGACAGCCTGGCGAGCAGTACTTC. V usage is TRBV5-1 and J usage is TRBJ2-7, with a possible D match to TRBD1 (6 bases). The V gene's germline CDR1 is SGHRS and CDR2 YFSETQ. V gave up 0 bases and J gave up 6 bases, with 16 bases separating them. The CDR3 runs to 15 residues.